This entry is about one T cell receptor beta chain. Its antigen is not known. Profiling relied on immunoSEQ multiplex PCR, and the TCRdb table lists in-frame clones only, not all of them. Altogether under 35,000 clones are present, 65% to 80% being singletons, with the ten largest covering roughly 10%. The data were taken from a study of vaccination effects on CD4 cells after COVID-19. CDR3 length: 15 residues. V was clipped by 5 bases and J by 2 bases; unmatched bases: 5. Germline CDR1 SEHNR, CDR2 FQNEAQ (reference sequence). Using viral peptide pools, the ViraFEST assay grew out antigen-specific CD4+ T cells prior to sequencing. Investigators separated out CD4+ T cells once more than nine days of culture had passed. As their vaccination, participants received two doses of either BNT162b2 or mRNA-1273.

Sample: CD4+ T cells from PBMCs cultured with HCoV-NL63 spike peptides, taken after COVID-19 vaccination. The chain links TRBV7-9 to TRBJ2-1; 8 bases agree with TRBD2. The receptor was isolated from a human donor who received a COVID-19 vaccine. The CDR3 DNA follows: TGTGCCAGCAGCAAGAGCGGGAGCGCCTACAATGAGCAGTTCTTC. This translates into CASSKSGSAYNEQFF.